Below, 29 T cell receptor beta chains from the same sample are listed, as sequenced in a study of cytomegalovirus exposure and HLA in healthy donors. Sequenced by immunoSEQ multiplex PCR; TCRdb stores in-frame clones only, minus some. Seen here are some 76,000 clones, 94% observed once, and the top ten hold approximately 0.99%. The sample taken for sequencing was PBMCs. These receptors came from a woman aged 18-29 years in good health and CMV-seronegative.

The chain joins TRBV27 to TRBJ2-1; 7 nucleotides agree with TRBD1. J lost 8 bases, V lost 5 bases, and 9 bases had no gene match. The germline V gene has CDR1 MNHEY and CDR2 SMNVEV (reference sequence). The CDR3 has 14 residues. The CDR3 DNA reads as TGTGCCAGCAGTCCTTCACAGGGGTTCGATGAGCAGTTCTTC. This gives the protein CASSPSQGFDEQFF.

The rearrangement links TRBV6-5 to TRBJ2-7; 8 bases align to TRBD2. V lost 4 bases to trimming and J lost 3 bases; unmatched junction nucleotides: 8. This CDR3 comprises 15 residues. The germline CDR1 and CDR2 sequences are MNHEY and SVGAGI. CDR3 bases: TGTGCCAGCAGTTCCCTGAGCGGGGGTGACTACGAGCAGTACTTC. Residues: CASSSLSGGDYEQYF.

V usage is TRBV30 and J usage is TRBJ2-7; weak D call: TRBD1 (5 bases). Trimming took 2 bases from V and 1 from J, leaving 9 bases between them. The length of the CDR3 is 13 residues. CDR1 and CDR2 from the germline V gene are GTSNPN and SVGIG (reference sequence). Written as DNA, the CDR3 is TGTGCCTGGAGTATCAGGGTTTCCTACGAGCAGTACTTC. Its protein is CAWSIRVSYEQYF.

The chain is built from TRBV6-5 and TRBJ1-6, with D maybe TRBD1 (5 bases). CDR3 length: 14 residues. The V and J ends lost 6 bases and 7 bases respectively, with 13 bases between them. Germline V gene lookup returns CDR1 MNHEY and CDR2 SVGAGI. This CDR3 is CASSYGGVNSPLHF. The CDR3 nucleotides read TGTGCCAGCAGCTACGGGGGGGTGAATTCACCCCTCCACTTT.

The chain combines TRBV11-2 with TRBJ1-2; D gene uncertain. The germline CDR1 and CDR2 sequences are SGHAT and FQNNGV. This CDR3 is built from 12 residues. V lost 3 bases and J lost 4, with 6 bases in between. CDR3 amino acids: CASSFGAYGYTF. In DNA, the CDR3 is TGTGCCAGCAGCTTTGGAGCCTATGGCTACACCTTC.

The V call is TRBV18, the J call TRBJ2-3, with 11 bases identical to TRBD1. This CDR3 region has 16 residues. J gave up 3 bases and V 3 bases, and 5 bases lay outside the gene matches. Per the germline V gene, CDR1 is KGHSH and CDR2 is LQKENI. The CDR3 DNA reads TGTGCCAGCTCACCTAGCGGGACAGGGGGGACAGATACGCAGTATTTT. This sequence encodes CASSPSGTGGTDTQYF.

The chain recombines TRBV29-1 with TRBJ1-5; D remains unclear. Per germline, CDR1 SQVTM and CDR2 ANQGSEA. CDR3 length equals 13 residues. V lost 4 bases and J lost 1, with 8 bases in between. The CDR3 loop reads CSVAGGSNQPQHF. CDR3 coding DNA: TGCAGCGTTGCTGGAGGGAGCAATCAGCCCCAGCATTTT.

The table lists this clone with a count of one. In DNA form, the CDR3 reads TGTGCCAGCAGCGTTTCAGGGTATGGAGATACGCAGTATTTT. Amino acid sequence: CASSVSGYGDTQYF. The chain links TRBV9 to TRBJ2-3; weak D call: TRBD1 (5 bases). Looked up from germline, CDR1 is SGDLS and CDR2 is YYNGEE. The CDR3 sequence is 14 residues long. Trimming took off 2 bases at V and 5 bases at J, with 12 bases between the two ends.

J is TRBJ2-5 and V is TRBV28; unclear D gene. Germline assignment: CDR1 MDHEN and CDR2 SYDVKM. Trimming left V 10 bases short and J 2 bases short, with 14 bases between. This CDR3 has 13 amino acids. The CDR3 region has the DNA TGTGCCACCACTATTCGGCTACAAGAGACCCAGTACTTC. It codes for CATTIRLQETQYF.

The rearrangement joins TRBV2 to TRBJ1-4, with D possibly TRBD1 on 5 matching bases. The CDR3 contains 13 residues. The V gene lost 6 bases and the J gene lost 7 bases, with 12 bases spanning the gap. Germline loops: CDR1 SNHLY, CDR2 FYNNEI. The CDR3 reads CASSRQGSEKLFF. The CDR3 region has the DNA TGTGCCAGCAGCAGGCAGGGAAGTGAAAAACTGTTTTTT.

This clone was counted between two and nine times. The rearrangement links TRBV27 to TRBJ2-7, with 11 bases aligning to TRBD2. Trimming cost V 6 bases and J 2 bases; bases outside gene matches: 9. Germline V gives CDR1 MNHEY, CDR2 SMNVEV (reference sequence). The CDR3 is 16 residues long. The CDR3, as DNA: TGTGCCAGCAGCCTGGCTAGCGGGAGGTCCCCCTACGAGCAGTACTTC. It yields the protein CASSLASGRSPYEQYF.

The V and J genes are TRBV21-1 and TRBJ1-2; TRBD1, the table's D call, was not compared with the DNA. TRBV21-1 is deemed a pseudogene. This CDR3 comprises 15 residues. The CDR3 loop reads CASSRADRDLGGYTF. The CDR3 coding sequence is TGTGCCAGCAGCAGAGCCGACAGGGACCTTGGTGGCTACACCTTC.

This sequence joins TRBV7-9 and TRBJ1-2; D is perhaps TRBD1 (6 bases). Germline V gene sequence: CDR1 SEHNR, CDR2 FQNEAQ (reference sequence). Trimming stripped 5 bases from V and 4 bases from J, with 17 bases between. The CDR3 spans 15 residues. This CDR3 reads CASSIETGPIYGYTF. CDR3 in DNA: TGTGCCAGCAGCATAGAAACAGGGCCCATCTATGGCTACACCTTC.

The chain is built from TRBV28 and TRBJ2-1, with D maybe TRBD1 (5 bases). This CDR3 spans 17 amino acids. Germline values: CDR1 MDHEN, CDR2 SYDVKM. V shed 2 bases and J shed 7 bases, with 21 bases lying between them. The CDR3: CASSLNEVYTYRNEQFF. For the CDR3, the DNA is TGTGCCAGCAGTTTAAATGAAGTTTATACCTACAGGAATGAGCAGTTCTTC.

V usage is TRBV27 and J usage is TRBJ1-2, with no clear D. Trimming removed 1 base from V and 3 bases from J, with 6 bases in between. Germline CDR1 is MNHEY and CDR2 is SMNVEV (reference sequence). This CDR3 is 13 amino acids long. CDR3 residues: CASSLFPDYGYTF. Here the CDR3 DNA reads TGTGCCAGCAGTTTATTCCCAGACTATGGCTACACCTTC.

The V gene is TRBV6-4, the J gene TRBJ2-3, with D maybe TRBD1 (5 bases). Trimming stripped 2 bases from V and 1 base from J, with 13 bases between. The CDR3 consists of 16 residues. In germline, CDR1 is MRHNA, CDR2 SNTAGT. This chain's CDR3 is CASSDGRLGGTDTQYF. The CDR3 nucleotides are TGTGCCAGCAGTGACGGAAGGTTAGGGGGCACAGATACGCAGTATTTT.

This clone was detected only a few times. The rearrangement links TRBV6-1 to TRBJ2-3; the match to TRBD2 covers 10 bases. Germline-derived CDR1 and CDR2 are MNHNS and SASEGT. This CDR3 comprises 15 residues. V shed 2 bases and J 4 bases; nucleotides not matched to a gene: 3. This chain's CDR3 is CASSELAGAPDTQYF. The DNA for the CDR3 is TGTGCCAGCAGTGAACTAGCGGGAGCCCCAGATACGCAGTATTTT.

The J gene is TRBJ2-3, the V gene TRBV13; TRBD2 matches at 8 bases. CDR1 and CDR2 from the germline V gene are PRHDT and FYEKMQ (reference sequence). J lost 1 base, V lost 0 bases, and 0 bases had no gene match. The CDR3 consists of 15 residues. The DNA for the CDR3 is TGTGCCAGCAGCTTAGGACTAGCGGGCACAGATACGCAGTATTTT. The encoded protein is CASSLGLAGTDTQYF. The full variable domain, rest sourced from reference TRBV13 and TRBJ2-3, is AAGVIQSPRHLIKEKRETATLKCYPIPRHDTVYWYQQGPGQDPQFLISFYEKMQSDKGSIPDRFSAQQFSDYHSELNMSSLELGDSALYFCASSLGLAGTDTQYFGPGTRLTVL.

The J gene is TRBJ2-5, the V gene TRBV28; 8 bases are shared with TRBD1. Per the germline V gene, CDR1 is MDHEN and CDR2 is SYDVKM. V was clipped by 5 bases and J by 4 bases; unmatched bases: 6. This CDR3 has 14 amino acids. The CDR3 DNA reads as TGTGCCAGCAGTCCGACAGGGGCCCCAGAGACCCAGTACTTC. Its translation is CASSPTGAPETQYF.

This clone was detected only a few times. The chain's CDR3 is CASSIDGGAGANVLTF. The CDR3 DNA is TGTGCCAGTAGTATAGATGGGGGGGCTGGGGCCAACGTCCTGACTTTC. V and J are TRBV19 and TRBJ2-6, with 7 bases that match TRBD2. V dropped 0 bases and J dropped 2; count of bases not matched to a gene: 1. The CDR3 extends over 16 amino acids. Germline V CDR1 and CDR2: LNHDA, SQIVND (reference sequence).

V gene TRBV6-1 combines with J gene TRBJ2-7, with D perhaps TRBD1 (6 bases). This CDR3 has 12 amino acids. From germline, CDR1 is MNHNS and CDR2 SASEGT. Trimming left V 6 bases short and J 7 bases short, with 13 bases between. The DNA of the CDR3 is TGTGCCAGCAGAACAGGGTTTGAAGAGCAGTACTTC. Its protein is CASRTGFEEQYF.

V is TRBV6-1 and J is TRBJ1-2; perhaps TRBD1 as D (6 bases). The germline V and J ends were trimmed by 2 bases and 6 bases, with 13 bases remaining between them. CDR1 and CDR2 (germline): MNHNS, SASEGT. This CDR3 has 14 amino acids. The CDR3 DNA sequence: TGTGCCAGCAGTGAAACAGGGATTTCCGATGGCTACACCTTC. This codes for CASSETGISDGYTF.

V and J are TRBV7-9 and TRBJ2-2, with 8 bases aligning to TRBD1. The germline V gene encodes CDR1 SEHNR and CDR2 FQNEAQ (reference sequence). The CDR3 covers 14 residues. V lost 6 bases, J lost 4 bases, and 4 bases stayed unmatched. CDR3 DNA: TGTGCCAGCAGTCCCGACAGGGGCACCGGGGAGCTGTTTTTT. Protein product: CASSPDRGTGELFF.

V gene TRBV27 combines with J gene TRBJ2-1; D remains ambiguous. The CDR3 runs to 12 residues. With 5 bases removed from V and 3 bases from J, the gap between germline ends came to 5 bases. Germline-derived CDR1 and CDR2 are MNHEY and SMNVEV (reference sequence). The CDR3 DNA reads as TGTGCCAGCAGTCCCAGCTACAATGAGCAGTTCTTC. It translates to CASSPSYNEQFF.

The gene calls are TRBV19 and TRBJ2-1; 7 bases line up with TRBD2. CDR3 size: 15 residues. Trimming cost V 3 bases and J 8 bases; bases outside gene matches: 10. The V gene's germline CDR1 is LNHDA and CDR2 SQIVND (reference sequence). Here the CDR3 DNA reads TGTGCCAGTAGTATGGGACTACCCCTAGTGCATGAGCAGTTCTTC. This translates into CASSMGLPLVHEQFF.

The chain combines TRBV6-4 with TRBJ2-2, with 9 bases that match TRBD2. The CDR3 covers 17 residues. The V segment lost 3 bases and the J segment 2 bases; nucleotides outside the gene matches: 7. Per the germline V gene, CDR1 is MRHNA and CDR2 is SNTAGT. CDR3 DNA sequence: TGTGCCAGCAGTGAGAAGCGGGAGGACTTAAACACCGGGGAGCTGTTTTTT. This sequence encodes CASSEKREDLNTGELFF.

The chain has TRBV11-2 and TRBJ2-3, with 7 nucleotides matching TRBD2. Germline V gene sequence: CDR1 SGHAT, CDR2 FQNNGV. V shed 5 bases, J shed 5 bases, and the junction held 19 bases outside the gene matches. The CDR3 runs to 18 residues. The CDR3 bases are TGTGCCAGCAGCCTATACTTCCTAAACCGGGGGGACGAAGATACGCAGTATTTT. It translates to CASSLYFLNRGDEDTQYF.

The chain uses TRBV6-1 and TRBJ2-6; no definite D call. This CDR3 has 17 residues. The germline V gene encodes CDR1 MNHNS and CDR2 SASEGT. Deletions cut 2 bases from V and 0 bases from J, with 11 bases between. The CDR3 is CASSESPTGSGANVLTF. The CDR3 DNA is TGTGCCAGCAGTGAATCGCCGACGGGCTCTGGGGCCAACGTCCTGACTTTC.

The chain is built from TRBV5-3 and TRBJ1-5, with D unclear. TRBV5-3 is marked as an open reading frame, function uncertain. V lost 4 bases, J lost 7 bases, and 3 bases lay in between. This CDR3 comprises 10 residues. The CDR3 reads CARSPQPQHF. CDR3 DNA sequence: TGTGCCAGAAGCCCACAGCCCCAGCATTTT.